Reported below is one TCR beta chain. The data were obtained in a study of blood T cell repertoires in COVID-19. Study-wide context: Collection of acute and convalescent COVID-19 samples took place in the United States, Italy and Spain. T cells, B-cell-depleted T cells, or PBMCs supplied cDNA or gDNA.

Per the authors' pipeline: From reference gene primer amplification, estimates of nucleated cell counts were derived. The data were produced by immunoSEQ multiplex PCR, yet TCRdb's version contains in-frame clones alone and is incomplete. The V and J calls and clone size come from that table; D and trimming were worked out from the DNA. The profile shows about 140,000 clones, 80% to 90% of them singletons. Input material: peripheral blood. The sequence was obtained from a man aged 45 to 65 with active COVID-19.

CDR3 nucleotides: TGTGCCAGCAGCTTATTCGGACAGGGCGCTGAAGCTTTCTTT. Its translation is CASSLFGQGAEAFF. This chain connects TRBV7-9 to TRBJ1-1; 8 positions match TRBD1. This CDR3 contains 14 residues. The V gene end was trimmed by 2 bases and the J gene end by 6 bases; junction bases not matched to a gene: 5. The germline V gene has CDR1 SEHNR and CDR2 FQNEAQ (reference sequence).